Sequencing of this TCR beta chain was carried out in a study of Graves' ophthalmopathy and Graves' hyperthyroidism. Study context: Ahead of any treatment, peripheral blood was obtained at the initial diagnosis.

V dropped 8 bases and J dropped 3 bases, with 13 bases sitting between them. The V gene's germline CDR1 is MNHNS and CDR2 SASEGT. CDR3 length: 13 amino acids. Notes on the study in general: Discriminating ophthalmopathy from stable hyperthyroidism, a 13-signature model attained a sensitivity of under 90% and a specificity of approximately 77%.

In the case of this clonotype: As yet, its antigen is unknown.

RNA transcripts were the source from which TCR beta CDR3 regions were amplified. HTBI primers primed a first-round RT-PCR, and a second-round multiplex PCR followed. TCRdb recomputed calls from the multiplex PCR reads with MiXCR, one row per CDR3 protein. The sample includes about 200,000 distinct CDR3 sequences, less than 30% seen only once; the top ten take 9.1%. This sequence joins TRBV6-1 and TRBJ1-1, with D tentatively TRBD1 (5 bases). The sample consisted of peripheral blood. The source is a man in his fifties or sixties with Graves' ophthalmopathy. The CDR3: CASGIGGDTEAFF. The DNA of the CDR3 is TGTGCCAGCGGGATTGGGGGGGACACTGAAGCTTTCTTT.